This T cell receptor beta chain stems from a study of T cell responses to AZD1222 COVID-19 vaccine. Measured with immunoSEQ multiplex PCR; TCRdb has only the in-frame clones, and not every one. The data show tens of thousands of clones, about 90% seen once. Trimming cost V 2 bases and J 15 bases, with 20 bases left between them. The CDR3 has 15 amino acids. The germline CDR1 and CDR2 sequences are MNHEY and SVGEGT. V is TRBV6-2 or TRBV6-3 and J is TRBJ1-6; D possibly corresponds to TRBD1 (5 bases). The input for sequencing was peripheral blood, taken on day 0 of AZD1222 vaccination. The receptor comes from an adult in good health. The CDR3 bases are TGTGCCAGCAGTTACGCGGGAGGGGTTGTCCGGGACCTCCACTTT. Protein: CASSYAGGVVRDLHF.